The 29 T cell receptor beta chains presented below share a single source sample, sequenced in a study of T-cell reconstitution after alpha-beta-depleted transplantation in children. Study-level findings and limits: The origin of alpha-beta T cells about two months after transplant was reportedly several hundred expanded graft clones.

Their target antigens are unknown. Unique molecular identifiers featured in how the TCRbeta library was prepared. Using its own MiXCR run on the PCR reads, TCRdb lists one record per CDR3 protein. The sample shows roughly 32,000 distinct CDR3 sequences, under 8% of them seen only once. The sequencing here drew on peripheral blood, taken 60 days after TCRalphabeta/CD19-depleted stem cell transplant. The source is a child less than two years old who had a stem cell transplant for acute myeloid leukemia, so the T cells may come from the graft donor.

V gene TRBV13 combines with J gene TRBJ1-2, with D possibly matching TRBD1 (6 bases). CDR1 and CDR2 (germline): PRHDT, FYEKMQ (reference sequence). The CDR3 covers 13 residues. V was cut by 2 bases and J by 4 bases, with 8 bases left in between. CDR3 in DNA: TGTGCCAGCAGCTTAAGGGGGGGCTATGGCTACACCTTC. It codes for CASSLRGGYGYTF. Drawing the rest from reference TRBV13 and TRBJ1-2, the complete variable domain is AAGVIQSPRHLIKEKRETATLKCYPIPRHDTVYWYQQGPGQDPQFLISFYEKMQSDKGSIPDRFSAQQFSDYHSELNMSSLELGDSALYFCASSLRGGYGYTFGSGTRLTVV.

This clonotype was seen a few times. The chain carries TRBV27 and TRBJ1-5; 7 nucleotides line up with TRBD1. There are 12 residues in the CDR3. J gave up 7 bases and V 6 bases, and 3 bases lay outside the gene matches. The germline gives CDR1 MNHEY, CDR2 SMNVEV (reference sequence). The CDR3 protein is CASRGGGQPQHF. CDR3 DNA: TGTGCCAGCAGAGGGGGCGGGCAGCCCCAGCATTTT.

The sample holds many counts of this clonotype. The rearrangement links TRBV25-1 to TRBJ2-1, with a possible D match to TRBD2 (5 bases). CDR3 size: 14 residues. Trimming took off 6 bases at V and 1 base at J, with 10 bases between the two ends. Germline CDR1 reads MGHDK; CDR2 reads SYGVNS. CDR3 in amino acids: CASSRSESYNEQFF. CDR3 in DNA: TGTGCCAGCAGCCGTAGCGAGTCCTACAATGAGCAGTTCTTC.

This clonotype was observed many times. CDR3 bases: TGCGCCAGCAGCCAAGATCGAGCAGACGGGGCCAACGTCCTGACTTTC. Its protein product is CASSQDRADGANVLTF. This chain connects TRBV4-3 to TRBJ2-6, with D hard to call. V lost 0 bases and J lost 4, with 10 bases in between. The CDR3 loop spans 16 amino acids. CDR1 is LGHNA and CDR2 is YSLEER in the germline V gene.

This clonotype appeared many times. The chain is built from TRBV12-3 or TRBV12-4 and TRBJ2-7, with 8 bases aligning to TRBD1. This CDR3 contains 14 residues. Germline trimming cut 5 bases from V and 3 bases from J; bases unmatched to any gene: 6. The DNA of the CDR3 is TGTGCCAGCAGTGCGACAGGGGACCTCTACGAGCAGTACTTC. It yields the protein CASSATGDLYEQYF.

This clonotype came up many times. The V and J genes are TRBV7-2 and TRBJ2-7; 7 bases line up with TRBD1. The CDR3 is 13 amino acids. Germline assignment: CDR1 SGHTA and CDR2 FQGNSA. Unmatched junction bases numbered 1, after V lost 3 bases and J lost 2 bases. CDR3 sequence reads: CASSFDRAYEQYF. The CDR3 bases are TGTGCCAGCAGCTTTGACAGGGCCTACGAGCAGTACTTC. Together with reference TRBV7-2 and TRBJ2-7, the CDR3 gives the full variable domain: GAGVSQSPSNKVTEKGKDVELRCDPISGHTALYWYRQSLGQGLEFLIYFQGNSAPDKSGLPSDRFSAERTGGSVSTLTIQRTQQEDSAVYLCASSFDRAYEQYFGPGTRLTVT.

Many counts were recorded for this clonotype. This rearrangement joins TRBV5-1 to TRBJ2-1; maybe TRBD2 (5 bases). V was cut by 6 bases and J by 9 bases, with 28 bases left in between. The CDR3 runs to 17 residues. Germline CDR1 is SGHRS and CDR2 is YFSETQ. CDR3 region: CASNTRVRTRSKLEQFF. CDR3 sequence (DNA): TGCGCCAGCAACACCCGTGTCCGGACTCGGTCCAAACTTGAGCAGTTCTTC.

This clonotype was counted a few times. The chain carries TRBV6-6 and TRBJ2-2; D uncertain. The CDR3 is 13 amino acids. V lost 6 bases, J lost 6 bases, and 11 bases lay in between. Germline V gene data show CDR1 as MNHNY and CDR2 as SVGAGI (reference sequence). The CDR3 region has the DNA TGTGCCAGCAGGATAGGGTGGGCCGGGGAGCTGTTTTTT. It codes for CASRIGWAGELFF.

This clonotype was seen at least ten times. The DNA of the CDR3 is TGTGCCAGCAGCTCTCCCCTCCTAGCGGGACACACAGATACGCAGTATTTT. It yields the protein CASSSPLLAGHTDTQYF. The chain employs TRBV7-9 and TRBJ2-3; TRBD2 aligns across 9 bases. This CDR3 has 17 amino acids. Germline V CDR1 and CDR2: SEHNR, FQNEAQ (reference sequence). V was clipped by 4 bases and J by 2 bases; unmatched bases: 10.

The J gene is TRBJ2-3, the V gene TRBV4-2, with D hard to call. Germline CDR1 reads LGHNA; CDR2 reads YNFKEQ. The CDR3 covers 13 residues. V was shortened by 0 bases and J by 3 bases, with 4 bases between the two germline ends. The CDR3 nucleotides read TGTGCCAGCAGCCAAGATTGGACAGATACGCAGTATTTT. Its translation: CASSQDWTDTQYF.

This clonotype has at least ten counts. The chain carries TRBV6-1 and TRBJ1-5; 8 positions agree with TRBD1. Trimming at V came to 8 bases and at J to 6 bases, leaving 12 bases not matched to a gene. Looked up from germline, CDR1 is MNHNS and CDR2 is SASEGT. The CDR3 has 15 amino acids. CDR3 sequence reads: CASANRDRWSQPQHF. The CDR3 DNA sequence: TGTGCCAGCGCGAATCGGGACAGGTGGAGTCAGCCCCAGCATTTT.

This clonotype was observed at least ten times. The rearrangement links TRBV5-1 to TRBJ2-7; 10 nucleotides agree with TRBD2. Germline CDR1 SGHRS, CDR2 YFSETQ. The CDR3 is 15 amino acids. Unmatched junction bases numbered 7, after V lost 5 bases and J lost 2 bases. The CDR3 loop is CASRETSGIAYEQYF. CDR3 nucleotide sequence: TGCGCCAGCAGGGAAACTAGCGGGATTGCCTACGAGCAGTACTTC.

This clonotype was seen many times. V usage is TRBV7-2 and J usage is TRBJ2-7; 8 bases fit TRBD1. Unmatched junction bases numbered 6, after V lost 5 bases and J lost 0 bases. Germline V gene lookup returns CDR1 SGHTA and CDR2 FQGNSA. This CDR3 spans 15 amino acids. This CDR3 reads CASSTDRGPSYEQYF. For the CDR3, the DNA is TGTGCCAGCAGCACTGACAGGGGCCCCTCCTACGAGCAGTACTTC.

This clonotype was counted many times. V usage is TRBV25-1 and J usage is TRBJ1-1; TRBD1 might be the D (6 bases). CDR1 is MGHDK, CDR2 SYGVNS, per germline. The V and J ends lost 0 bases and 6 bases respectively, with 32 bases between them. The CDR3 is 21 residues long. For the CDR3, the DNA is TGTGCCAGCAGTGAATATCGAATGGCAGGGGAGGGTCGGGGATTGGGGCCTGAAGCTTTCTTT. Translation gives CASSEYRMAGEGRGLGPEAFF.

This clonotype occurred many times. The gene calls are TRBV12-3 or TRBV12-4 and TRBJ1-2; the match to TRBD1 covers 8 bases. The trim removed 6 bases at V and 11 bases at J, leaving 8 bases unmatched. This CDR3 spans 12 amino acids. Written as DNA, the CDR3 is TGTGCCAGCAGCCTATCGGACAGGGTATACACCTTC. Translating gives CASSLSDRVYTF.

This clonotype was observed many times. This rearrangement joins TRBV6-2 or TRBV6-3 to TRBJ1-5; TRBD1 is a possible D gene (6 bases). Germline CDR1 is MNHEY and CDR2 is SVGEGT. This CDR3 comprises 12 residues. V lost 8 bases to trimming and J lost 6 bases, with 11 bases between them. The CDR3 loop is CASAGGGQPQHF. The CDR3 coding sequence is TGTGCCAGCGCGGGGGGCGGTCAGCCCCAGCATTTT.

This clonotype was seen at least ten times. V gene TRBV6-5 combines with J gene TRBJ2-2; D gene unclear. V was shortened by 2 bases and J by 0 bases, with 7 bases between the two germline ends. Per germline, CDR1 MNHEY and CDR2 SVGAGI. The CDR3 has 15 residues. CDR3 nucleotides: TGTGCCAGCAGTTACAGCCGGGCGAACACCGGGGAGCTGTTTTTT. Protein product: CASSYSRANTGELFF.

The chain has TRBV28 and TRBJ2-5, with 8 bases matching TRBD2. V gave up 6 bases and J gave up 5 bases; unmatched junction bases: 8. Germline assignment: CDR1 MDHEN and CDR2 SYDVKM. CDR3 length equals 14 residues. The CDR3 nucleotides read TGTGCCAGCAGCACTAGCGGAAGATGGGAGACCCAGTACTTC. Encoded protein: CASSTSGRWETQYF.

This clonotype showed up many times. The rearrangement joins TRBV11-2 to TRBJ2-1, with 10 positions matching TRBD2. CDR1 and CDR2 (germline): SGHAT, FQNNGV. Germline trimming cut 4 bases from V and 7 bases from J; bases unmatched to any gene: 7. The CDR3 length is 15 residues. As DNA, the CDR3 is TGTGCCAGCAGCTCGCTCGGGACTAGCGTGAATGAGCAGTTCTTC. This sequence encodes CASSSLGTSVNEQFF.

This clonotype appeared many times. The V gene is TRBV16, the J gene TRBJ1-5; tentatively, D is TRBD1 (6 bases). The germline V and J ends were trimmed by 8 bases and 0 bases, with 8 bases remaining between them. Germline V lookup: CDR1 KGHSY, CDR2 FQNENV. The CDR3 sequence is 13 residues long. The chain's CDR3 is CASGDTSNQPQHF. Here the CDR3 DNA reads TGTGCCAGCGGGGACACTAGCAATCAGCCCCAGCATTTT.

This clonotype was seen ten or more times. The chain has TRBV5-1 and TRBJ2-7, with unresolved D. This CDR3 has 12 residues. The germline V and J ends were trimmed by 4 bases and 6 bases, with 11 bases remaining between them. Germline V CDR1 and CDR2: SGHRS, YFSETQ. The CDR3 DNA follows: TGCGCCAGCAGCCTTGGGGATCCCGAGCAGTACTTC. Protein sequence: CASSLGDPEQYF.

The table lists this clonotype with many counts. This chain uses TRBV20-1 with TRBJ2-5; TRBD2 agrees at 7 bases. From germline, CDR1 is DFQATT and CDR2 SNEGSKA (reference sequence). The CDR3 length is 16 residues. The V and J ends lost 1 base and 2 bases, in that order; junction bases with no gene match: 10. The CDR3 here is CSARAAGRERQETQYF. DNA for the CDR3: TGCAGTGCTAGAGCCGCCGGGCGGGAGAGACAAGAGACCCAGTACTTC.

This clonotype was picked up many times. CDR3 nucleotide sequence: TGTGCCAGCAGCCCGCGCACTGAAGCTTTCTTT. This codes for CASSPRTEAFF. V gene TRBV5-5 combines with J gene TRBJ1-1; D is unresolved. CDR1 is SGHKS and CDR2 is YYEKEE in the germline V gene (reference sequence). The V end was cut by 4 bases, the J end by 4 bases, with 5 bases between. This CDR3 has 11 amino acids.

This sequence joins TRBV6-5 and TRBJ2-7; weak D call: TRBD1 (6 bases). Trimming left V 9 bases short and J 9 bases short, with 27 bases between. The length of the CDR3 is 15 residues. The germline V gene encodes CDR1 MNHEY and CDR2 SVGAGI. The CDR3 DNA reads TGTGCCAGGTGTTACTCTGACAGGTTCAGAGGATGGCAGTACTTC. It is translated as CARCYSDRFRGWQYF.

This clonotype was counted ten times or more. The chain recombines TRBV20-1 with TRBJ2-3; D gene uncertain. V was trimmed by 0 bases and J by 0 bases, leaving 7 bases between them. CDR3 size: 14 residues. Per the germline V gene, CDR1 is DFQATT and CDR2 is SNEGSKA (reference sequence). As DNA, the CDR3 is TGCAGTGCTAGAGATGGACCTAGCACAGATACGCAGTATTTT. Its protein product is CSARDGPSTDTQYF.

This clonotype has a count of ten or more. The V and J genes are TRBV5-1 and TRBJ2-5, with 9 bases fitting TRBD2. The CDR3 contains 18 residues. Per germline, CDR1 SGHRS and CDR2 YFSETQ. With 2 bases clipped from V and 5 bases from J, the junction kept 16 bases outside the gene matches. Here the CDR3 DNA reads TGCGCCAGCAGCTTCGGTCTTAGGTTTACTAGCGGGCAGGAGACCCAGTACTTC. Translation gives CASSFGLRFTSGQETQYF.

There are many counts of this clonotype. In DNA form, the CDR3 reads TGTGCCAGCAGCCCTACTGGGACCGGGGAGCTGTTTTTT. Amino acids: CASSPTGTGELFF. The chain combines TRBV7-4 with TRBJ2-2; D not resolved. CDR3 length: 13 amino acids. CDR1 SGHVT and CDR2 SQSDAQ come from the germline V gene. Deletions cut 5 bases from V and 5 bases from J, with 9 bases between.

This clonotype was recorded at least ten times. The CDR3 is CSATGGQETQYF. The CDR3 DNA sequence: TGCAGCGCCACAGGGGGCCAAGAGACCCAGTACTTC. The chain carries TRBV29-1 and TRBJ2-5; TRBD1 agrees at 8 bases. The CDR3 consists of 12 residues. Germline trimming cut 7 bases from V and 1 base from J; bases unmatched to any gene: 2. Germline V CDR1 and CDR2: SQVTM, ANQGSEA.

The table lists this clonotype with many counts. The rearrangement links TRBV11-3 to TRBJ2-2; 9 bases fit TRBD2. CDR1 is SGHNT and CDR2 is YENEEA in the germline V gene. Trimming took 4 bases from V and 5 from J; bases not matched to a gene: 8. This CDR3 has 16 amino acids. The CDR3 loop is CASSSRTSVGTGELFF. As DNA, the CDR3 is TGTGCCAGCAGCTCTAGGACTAGCGTAGGAACCGGGGAGCTGTTTTTT.